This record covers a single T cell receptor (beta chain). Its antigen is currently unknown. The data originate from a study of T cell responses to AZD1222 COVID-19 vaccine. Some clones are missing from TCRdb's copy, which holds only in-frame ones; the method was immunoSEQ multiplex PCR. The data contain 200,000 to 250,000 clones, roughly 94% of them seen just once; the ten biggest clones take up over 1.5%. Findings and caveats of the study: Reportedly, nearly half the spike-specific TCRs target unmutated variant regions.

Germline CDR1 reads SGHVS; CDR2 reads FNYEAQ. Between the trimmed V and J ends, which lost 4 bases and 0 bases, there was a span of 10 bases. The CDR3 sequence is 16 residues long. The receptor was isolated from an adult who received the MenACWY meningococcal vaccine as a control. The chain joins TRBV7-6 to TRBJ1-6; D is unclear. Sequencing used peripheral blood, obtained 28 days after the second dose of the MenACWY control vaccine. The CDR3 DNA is TGTGCCAGCAGCTCCCTCCCGGGCTCCTATAATTCACCCCTCCACTTT. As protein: CASSSLPGSYNSPLHF.